These 7 T cell receptor beta chains were sequenced from one sample in a study of blood T cell repertoires in COVID-19. Assay used: immunoSEQ multiplex PCR; TCRdb lists only in-frame clones, some missing. This sample has under 75,000 clones; 89% occur once, and the top ten carry approximately 7.4%. The sequenced sample consisted of peripheral blood. The origin of the receptors is a man aged 50-59 years with active COVID-19.

The chain combines TRBV4-1 with TRBJ1-2, with 12 positions matching TRBD1. Germline CDR1 reads MGHRA; CDR2 reads YSYEKL. There are 16 residues in the CDR3. Trimming cost V 3 bases and J 6 bases; bases outside gene matches: 8. In nucleotides, the CDR3 is TGCGCCAGCAGCCAGCCCCCGGGACAGGGGGCTCATGGCTACACCTTC. Protein: CASSQPPGQGAHGYTF.

The chain recombines TRBV5-6 with TRBJ2-5; TRBD2 matches at 8 bases. In germline, CDR1 is SGHDT, CDR2 YYEEEE. The J segment lost 3 bases and the V segment lost 3 bases, leaving 4 bases of the junction unmatched. The CDR3 has 14 amino acids. The CDR3 DNA reads TGTGCCAGCAGCTCACTAGCGGCAGAAGAGACCCAGTACTTC. As protein: CASSSLAAEETQYF.

The V gene is TRBV5-8, the J gene TRBJ1-4; unclear D gene. Trimming removed 3 bases at V and 4 bases at J, with 10 bases between. Germline-derived CDR1 and CDR2 are SGHTS and YDEGEE. This CDR3 is 14 amino acids long. CDR3 in DNA: TGTGCCAGCAGCTCGAGACTAGATAATGAAAAACTGTTTTTT. Amino acids: CASSSRLDNEKLFF. The full variable domain, in which reference TRBV5-8 and TRBJ1-4 provide the parts outside the CDR3, is EAGVTQSPTHLIKTRGQQATLRCSPISGHTSVYWYQQALGLGLQFLLWYDEGEERNRGNFPPRFSGRQFPNYSSELNVNALELEDSALYLCASSSRLDNEKLFFGSGTQLSVL.

V usage is TRBV4-2 and J usage is TRBJ2-5; 12 positions match TRBD2. Germline CDR1 and CDR2: LGHNA and YNFKEQ. The CDR3 runs to 17 residues. Trimming removed 2 bases from V and 1 base from J; junction bases left unmatched: 5. Here the CDR3 reads CASSQPTSGGIQETQYF. In DNA, the CDR3 is TGTGCCAGCAGCCAACCGACTAGCGGGGGAATCCAAGAGACCCAGTACTTC.

This rearrangement joins TRBV6-6 to TRBJ1-2; 8 nucleotides line up with TRBD1. CDR1 and CDR2 (germline): MNHNY, SVGAGI (reference sequence). The CDR3 covers 12 residues. V lost 5 bases, J lost 8 bases, and 4 bases stayed unmatched. In nucleotides, the CDR3 is TGTGCCAGCAGTCCAGGGGGCGGGGGCTACACCTTC. Protein product: CASSPGGGGYTF.

This clone has just one count. The chain employs TRBV5-1 and TRBJ2-7, with TRBD1 as a possible D gene (5 bases). V was trimmed by 5 bases and J by 0 bases, leaving 12 bases between them. The germline CDR1 and CDR2 sequences are SGHRS and YFSETQ. This CDR3 has 14 amino acids. CDR3 residues: CASRSTANSYEQYF. The CDR3 DNA reads TGCGCCAGCAGGTCGACAGCCAACTCCTACGAGCAGTACTTC.

The table lists this clone with a count of one. This chain joins TRBV5-1 and TRBJ1-4; 10 positions agree with TRBD1. The CDR3 is made up of 15 amino acids. V lost 3 bases and J lost 8; bases outside the gene matches: 7. In germline, CDR1 is SGHRS, CDR2 YFSETQ. Here the CDR3 reads CASSSLPGQGEKLFF. The CDR3, as DNA: TGCGCCAGCAGCTCACTCCCGGGACAGGGGGAAAAACTGTTTTTT.